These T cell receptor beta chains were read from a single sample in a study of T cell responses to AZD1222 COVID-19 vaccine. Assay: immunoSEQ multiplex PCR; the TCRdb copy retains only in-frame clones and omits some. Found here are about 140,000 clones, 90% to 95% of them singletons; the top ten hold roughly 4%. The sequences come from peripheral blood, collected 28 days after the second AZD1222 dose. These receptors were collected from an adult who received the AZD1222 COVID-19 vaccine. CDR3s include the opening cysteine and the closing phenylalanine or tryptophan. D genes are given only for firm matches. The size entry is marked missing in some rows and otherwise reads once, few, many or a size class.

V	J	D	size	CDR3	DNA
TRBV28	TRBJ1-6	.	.	CASSLGGTPGGNSPLHF	TGTGCCAGCAGTTTAGGTGGGACGCCGGGGGGCAATTCACCCCTCCACTTT
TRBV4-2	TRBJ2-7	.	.	CASSLIRDSYSYEQYF	TGTGCCAGCAGCCTCATCCGGGACTCCTACTCCTACGAGCAGTACTTC
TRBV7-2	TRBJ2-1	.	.	CASSYSVRGLREQFF	.
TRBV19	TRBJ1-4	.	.	CASSMGLRNEKLFF	TGTGCCAGTAGTATGGGACTCCGGAATGAAAAACTGTTTTTT
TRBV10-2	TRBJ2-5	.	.	CASSDSVAETQYF	TGCGCCAGCAGTGATAGCGTGGCGGAGACCCAGTACTTC
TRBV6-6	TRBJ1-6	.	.	CASSYGPSPFRALHF	TGTGCCAGCAGTTACGGTCCCAGCCCCTTTAGGGCCCTCCACTTT
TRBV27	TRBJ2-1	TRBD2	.	CASSSLGGAPSSYNEQFF	TGTGCCAGCAGTTCGTTGGGAGGGGCCCCGAGCTCCTACAATGAGCAGTTCTTC
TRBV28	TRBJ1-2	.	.	CASSPGQGWSGYTF	TGTGCCAGCAGTCCGGGACAAGGCTGGAGTGGCTACACCTTC
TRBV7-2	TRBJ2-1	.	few	CASKWASRNEQFF	TGTGCCAGCAAATGGGCTAGCAGAAATGAGCAGTTCTTC
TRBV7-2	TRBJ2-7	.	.	CASSFRAARSSYEQYF	TGTGCCAGCAGCTTCCGGGCGGCCAGGAGCTCCTACGAGCAGTACTTC
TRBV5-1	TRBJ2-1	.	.	CASSLLRGSYNEQFF	TGCGCCAGCAGCTTGCTCCGCGGCTCCTACAATGAGCAGTTCTTC
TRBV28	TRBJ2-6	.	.	CASGSLPTSGANVLTF	TGTGCCAGCGGGTCCCTTCCCACCTCTGGGGCCAACGTCCTGACTTTC
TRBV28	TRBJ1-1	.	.	CASSSPGKNTEAFF	TGTGCCAGCAGTTCTCCCGGGAAGAACACTGAAGCTTTCTTT
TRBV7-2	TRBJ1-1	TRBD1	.	CASSFRGRGSTEAFF	TGTGCCAGCAGCTTCAGGGGGCGAGGGAGCACTGAAGCTTTCTTT
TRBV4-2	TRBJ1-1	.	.	CASSQGSMDVNTEAFF	TGTGCCAGCAGCCAAGGGTCCATGGACGTGAACACTGAAGCTTTCTTT
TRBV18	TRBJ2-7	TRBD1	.	CASVADRAAYEQYF	TGTGCCAGCGTAGCGGACAGGGCAGCCTACGAGCAGTACTTC
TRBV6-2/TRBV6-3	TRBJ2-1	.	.	CASSSSWEAIYNEQFF	TGTGCCAGCAGTTCCAGCTGGGAGGCCATATACAATGAGCAGTTCTTC
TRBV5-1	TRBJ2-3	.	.	CASSASVGATDTQYF	TGCGCCAGCAGCGCATCCGTCGGGGCTACAGATACGCAGTATTTT
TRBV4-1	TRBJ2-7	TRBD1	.	CASSQGTGRTYEQYF	TGCGCCAGCAGCCAGGGGACAGGTCGAACCTACGAGCAGTACTTC
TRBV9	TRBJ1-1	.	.	CASSPTGANTEAFF	TGTGCCAGCAGCCCCACGGGGGCTAACACTGAAGCTTTCTTT
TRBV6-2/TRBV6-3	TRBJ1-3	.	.	CASSYGFAGNTIYF	TGTGCCAGCAGTTATGGATTTGCGGGAAACACCATATATTTT
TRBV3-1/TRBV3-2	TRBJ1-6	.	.	CASSKCWGAGSPLHF	TGTGCCAGCAGTAAGTGTTGGGGCGCCGGATCACCCCTCCACTTT
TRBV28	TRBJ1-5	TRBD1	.	CASSSPGQGLQPQHF	TGTGCCAGCAGTTCCCCAGGACAGGGTCTTCAGCCCCAGCATTTT
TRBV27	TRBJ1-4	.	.	CASRSRDQKPEKLFF	TGTGCCAGCCGGAGCCGGGACCAAAAGCCTGAAAAACTGTTTTTT
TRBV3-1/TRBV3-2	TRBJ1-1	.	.	CASSPTGVVTEAFF	TGTGCCAGCAGTCCCACGGGGGTGGTCACTGAAGCTTTCTTT
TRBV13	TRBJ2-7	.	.	CASSPAGQIISYEQYF	TGTGCCAGCAGCCCAGCGGGACAGATTATTTCCTACGAGCAGTACTTC
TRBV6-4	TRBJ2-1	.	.	CASSRDQGWEQFF	TGTGCCAGCAGCCGGGACCAGGGATGGGAGCAGTTCTTC
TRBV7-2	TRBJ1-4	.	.	CASSLRQPSNEKLFF	TGTGCCAGCAGCCTCCGACAGCCGAGTAATGAAAAACTGTTTTTT
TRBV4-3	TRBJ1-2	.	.	CASSQDISRGYTF	TGCGCCAGCAGCCAAGATATCAGCCGGGGCTACACCTTC
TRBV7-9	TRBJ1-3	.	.	CASSRGSTSGNTIYF	TGTGCCAGCAGCCGTGGCTCTACGTCTGGAAACACCATATATTTT
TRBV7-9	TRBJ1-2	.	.	CASSFTGADYGYTF	TGTGCCAGCAGCTTTACGGGGGCTGACTATGGCTACACCTTC
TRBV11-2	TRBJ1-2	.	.	CASSLGWGGRTSYGYTF	TGTGCCAGCAGCTTAGGATGGGGTGGTCGGACGAGCTATGGCTACACCTTC
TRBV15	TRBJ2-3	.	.	CATSREGSSDTQYF	TGTGCCACCAGCAGAGAAGGTAGTTCGGATACGCAGTATTTT
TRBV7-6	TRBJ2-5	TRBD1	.	CASSPYGGTEGQETQYF	TGTGCCAGCAGCCCCTACGGTGGGACAGAGGGTCAAGAGACCCAGTACTTC
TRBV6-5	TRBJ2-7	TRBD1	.	CASSYFGTGGSEQYF	TGTGCCAGCAGTTACTTTGGGACAGGGGGCAGCGAGCAGTACTTC
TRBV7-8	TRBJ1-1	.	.	CASSLPPGGGTEAFF	TGTGCCAGCAGCCTTCCGCCCGGGGGAGGAACTGAAGCTTTCTTT
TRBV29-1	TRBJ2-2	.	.	CSVRRQGGGELFF	TGCAGCGTTCGTAGACAGGGAGGCGGGGAGCTGTTTTTT
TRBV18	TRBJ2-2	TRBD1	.	CASSPSQTGGTGELFF	TGTGCCAGCTCACCAAGTCAGACAGGGGGCACCGGGGAGCTGTTTTTT
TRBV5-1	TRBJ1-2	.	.	CASRGVRDLYGYTF	TGCGCCAGCAGAGGGGTCAGAGACCTCTATGGCTACACCTTC
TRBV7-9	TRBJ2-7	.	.	CASSLSVITEQYF	TGTGCCAGCAGCTTATCGGTTATCACCGAGCAGTACTTC
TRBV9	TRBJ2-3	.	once	CASSVAPPDTQYF	TGTGCCAGCAGCGTAGCCCCGCCGGATACGCAGTATTTT
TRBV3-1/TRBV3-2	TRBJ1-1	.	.	CASSRRYKDGLNTEAFF	TGTGCCAGCAGCCGGCGGTATAAGGACGGCCTTAACACTGAAGCTTTCTTT
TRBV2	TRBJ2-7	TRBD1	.	CASSRTGKSYEQYF	TGTGCCAGCAGCCGGACAGGGAAATCCTACGAGCAGTACTTC
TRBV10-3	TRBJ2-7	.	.	CASSLGDEQYF	TGTGCCAGTTCACTAGGAGACGAGCAGTACTTC
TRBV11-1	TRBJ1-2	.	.	CASSLQVFGGYTF	TGTGCCAGCAGTTTACAGGTCTTTGGTGGCTACACCTTC
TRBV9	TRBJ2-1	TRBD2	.	CASSVGLQSYNEQFF	TGTGCCAGCAGCGTGGGACTACAGTCCTACAATGAGCAGTTCTTC
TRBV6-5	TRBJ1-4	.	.	CASSPGTMNEKLFF	TGTGCCAGCAGTCCCGGGACGATGAATGAAAAACTGTTTTTT
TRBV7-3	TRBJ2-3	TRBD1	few	CASSLRFRGRGTDTQYF	TGTGCCAGCAGCTTAAGGTTTCGGGGCAGGGGGACAGATACGCAGTATTTT
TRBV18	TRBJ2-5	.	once	CASSPPGTRKETQYF	TGTGCCAGCTCACCACCCGGGACAAGGAAAGAGACCCAGTACTTC
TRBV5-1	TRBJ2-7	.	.	CASSLVSANTYEQYF	TGCGCCAGCAGCTTGGTTTCAGCAAACACCTACGAGCAGTACTTC
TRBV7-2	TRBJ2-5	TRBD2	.	CASGSRGLAKGETQYF	TGTGCCAGCGGATCCAGAGGACTAGCGAAGGGAGAGACCCAGTACTTC
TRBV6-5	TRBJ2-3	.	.	CASRRTDTQYF	TGTGCCAGCAGGCGGACAGATACGCAGTATTTT